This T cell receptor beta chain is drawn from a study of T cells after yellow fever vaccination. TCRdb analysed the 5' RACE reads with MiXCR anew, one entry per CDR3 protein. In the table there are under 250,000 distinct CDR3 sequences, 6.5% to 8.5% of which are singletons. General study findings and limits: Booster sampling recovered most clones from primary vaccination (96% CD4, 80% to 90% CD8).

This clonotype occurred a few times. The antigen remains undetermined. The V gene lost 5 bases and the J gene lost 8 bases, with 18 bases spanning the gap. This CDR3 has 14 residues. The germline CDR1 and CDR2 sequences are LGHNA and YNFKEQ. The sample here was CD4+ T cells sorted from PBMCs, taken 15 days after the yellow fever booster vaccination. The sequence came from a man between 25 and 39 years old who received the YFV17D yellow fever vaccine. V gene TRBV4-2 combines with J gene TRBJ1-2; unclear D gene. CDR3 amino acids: CASSSTHESEGYTF. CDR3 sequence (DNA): TGTGCCAGCAGCTCCACTCATGAAAGTGAGGGCTACACCTTC.